These T cell receptor beta chains were read from a single sample in a study of OX40 agonist ivuxolimab in advanced cancers. Assay: immunoSEQ multiplex PCR; the TCRdb copy retains only in-frame clones and omits some. The table records 55,000 to 65,000 clones, under 95% of them present only once. Source: CD4+ or CD8+ T cells sorted from blood, taken in a trial of the OX40 agonist ivuxolimab. The receptors derive from an adult with an advanced solid tumor such as melanoma, head and neck, liver or kidney cancer. Both conserved end residues are part of each CDR3. A D gene is named only where the DNA matches it firmly.

J | D | V | CDR3 | DNA
TRBJ1-1 | - | TRBV19 | CASSAQVGAFF | TGTGCCAGTAGTGCGCAGGTGGGAGCTTTCTTT
TRBJ1-2 | - | TRBV28 | CASTWVDGYTF | TGTGCCAGTACTTGGGTTGATGGCTACACCTTC
TRBJ2-7 | - | TRBV7-2 | CASSLIGRGPGEQYF | TGTGCCAGCAGCTTAATTGGCAGGGGCCCGGGTGAGCAGTACTTC
TRBJ2-1 | - | TRBV7-6 | CASSFLGQSIYNEQFF | TGTGCCAGCAGCTTTTTAGGACAGTCGATTTACAATGAGCAGTTCTTC
TRBJ2-7 | - | TRBV28 | CASSPDYADEQYF | TGTGCCAGCAGTCCCGACTATGCCGACGAGCAGTACTTC
TRBJ1-6 | - | TRBV28 | CASTSPGAGGRSPLHF | TGTGCCAGCACGTCCCCCGGCGCGGGAGGAAGGTCACCCCTCCACTTT
TRBJ2-5 | TRBD1 | TRBV10-3 | CAISVGTVQETQYF | TGTGCCATCAGTGTGGGGACAGTTCAAGAGACCCAGTACTTC
TRBJ2-2 | - | TRBV7-3 | CASSLGTLRGGELFF | TGTGCCAGCAGCTTAGGGACCCTGCGAGGCGGGGAGCTGTTTTTT
TRBJ2-2 | - | TRBV9 | CASSVSTSVAGELFF | TGTGCCAGCAGCGTATCTACTTCCGTTGCCGGGGAGCTGTTTTTT
TRBJ2-1 | TRBD1 | TRBV15 | CATSRVRGQGNPNEQFF | TGTGCCACCAGCAGAGTTAGGGGACAGGGGAATCCCAATGAGCAGTTCTTC
TRBJ1-3 | - | TRBV5-1 | CASSLALDSGNTIYF | TGCGCCAGCAGCTTGGCCCTGGACAGTGGAAACACCATATATTTT
TRBJ2-7 | - | TRBV6-4 | CASLPEGGPYEQYF | TGTGCCAGCCTACCAGAGGGGGGCCCCTACGAGCAGTACTTC